This T cell receptor (beta chain) was sequenced during a study of blood T cells in healthy people across ages. Note on this clonotype: The antigen is unknown.

No fewer than 7 million PBMCs went into each sample. Study observations and caveats: No one knew whether donors had CMV, which possibly confounded expanded clonotype changes.

Next came a second PCR, run for roughly 6 to 11 cycles, which used a sample-barcoded 5' primer along with a J-beta primer mix. Every cDNA molecule carried a tag from a template-switch adaptor bearing 12 random nucleotides. MiXCR, run by TCRdb on the 5' RACE reads, gives a single entry per CDR3 protein. In the table there are about 940,000 distinct CDR3 sequences, roughly 43% of which are singletons. The receptor was isolated from a man aged 30 to 45 in good health. Material for sequencing was blood.

CDR3 bases: TGCGCCAGCAGCTTGAGGGAATTCCCCTCCTACGAGCAGTACTTC. It translates to CASSLREFPSYEQYF. This chain uses TRBV5-1 with TRBJ2-7; the D is unclear. Trimming took 1 base from V and 0 from J, leaving 11 bases between them. The length of the CDR3 is 15 residues. Per germline, CDR1 SGHRS and CDR2 YFSETQ.